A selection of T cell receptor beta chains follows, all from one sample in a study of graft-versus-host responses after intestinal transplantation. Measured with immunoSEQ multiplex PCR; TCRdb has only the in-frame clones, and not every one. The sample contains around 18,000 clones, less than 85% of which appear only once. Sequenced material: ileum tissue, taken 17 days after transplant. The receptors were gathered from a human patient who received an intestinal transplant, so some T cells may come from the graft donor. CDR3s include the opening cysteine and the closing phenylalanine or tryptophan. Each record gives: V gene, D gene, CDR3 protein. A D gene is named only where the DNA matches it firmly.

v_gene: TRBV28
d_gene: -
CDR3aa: CASSLFQGTYEQYF

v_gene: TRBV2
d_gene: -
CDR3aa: CASRADRRSQPQHF

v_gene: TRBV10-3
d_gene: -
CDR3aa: CAIRDTGEGVNTQYF

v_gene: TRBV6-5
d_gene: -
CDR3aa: CATARRSNQPQHF

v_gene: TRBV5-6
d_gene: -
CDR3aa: CASSLDSGGYTF

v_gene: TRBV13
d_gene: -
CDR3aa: CASSSNGGAGNTIYF

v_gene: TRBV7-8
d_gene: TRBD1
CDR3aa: CASSFTGGVGTEAFF

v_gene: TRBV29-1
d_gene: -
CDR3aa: CSVEQQGSSGYTF

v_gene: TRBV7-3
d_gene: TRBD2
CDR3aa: CASSLTGLAGDNEQFF

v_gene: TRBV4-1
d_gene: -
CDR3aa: CASSQGPPGDEQFF

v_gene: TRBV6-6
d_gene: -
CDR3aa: CASSYYSRGLPQYF

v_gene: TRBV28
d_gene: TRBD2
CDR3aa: CASSQGGYLLAGGSQETQYF

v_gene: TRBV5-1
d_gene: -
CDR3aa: CASSYIAGPTGYGYTF

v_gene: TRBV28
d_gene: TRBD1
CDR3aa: CASSLGTEYEQYF

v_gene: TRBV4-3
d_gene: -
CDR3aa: CASSQDFLDTDTQYF

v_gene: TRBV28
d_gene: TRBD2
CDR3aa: CASTGREGSEQYF

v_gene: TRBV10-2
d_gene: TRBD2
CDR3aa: CASSDWVTSTETQYF

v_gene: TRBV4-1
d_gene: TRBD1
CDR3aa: CASSQGTGQKAYNEQFF

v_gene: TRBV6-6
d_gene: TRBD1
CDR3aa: CASSTRTGGHYEQYF

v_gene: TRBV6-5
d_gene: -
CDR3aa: CASSSFYEQYF

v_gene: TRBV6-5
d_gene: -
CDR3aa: CASSTPGYNEQFF

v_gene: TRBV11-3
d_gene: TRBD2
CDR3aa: CASRNRLAGDPQETQYF

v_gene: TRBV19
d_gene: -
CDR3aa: CASSEARPLGYTF

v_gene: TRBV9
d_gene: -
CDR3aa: CASSVAGVNEQFF

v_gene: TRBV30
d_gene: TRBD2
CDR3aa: CAWSPHGGGLEQYF